This T cell receptor (beta chain) stems from a study of cytomegalovirus exposure and HLA in healthy donors. Primers included in the PCR were 60 Vbeta and 13 Jbeta primers. This table comes from immunoSEQ multiplex PCR, and its TCRdb copy is limited to in-frame clones, with some not included. Its listing shows 150,000 to 200,000 clones. Study results and caveats: Further analysis, carried out later, found HLA-associated TCR beta chains more clonally expanded than equally common other chains. Several top significant clusters appeared, in a later analysis, to be linked to common viral pathogens. Some TCR beta chains (more than 150 of them) were listed as cytomegalovirus-associated. In a later analysis, DRB1 alleles had the most associated TCRs; HLA-C alleles the fewest.

A word on this clone: Its antigen is currently unknown.

CDR1 and CDR2 (germline): SGDLS, YYNGEE. There are 15 residues in the CDR3. V was clipped by 1 base and J by 0 bases, with 10 bases between them. The receptor comes from a woman aged 60 to 75 in good health and CMV-seronegative. The gene calls are TRBV9 and TRBJ1-1, with TRBD1 as a possible D gene (6 bases). The specimen sequenced was PBMCs. The CDR3 is CASSVTGTMNTEAFF. CDR3 in DNA: TGTGCCAGCAGCGTAACAGGGACCATGAACACTGAAGCTTTCTTT. Full variable domain (remainder filled in from reference TRBV9 and TRBJ1-1): DSGVTQTPKHLITATGQRVTLRCSPRSGDLSVYWYQQSLDQGLQFLIQYYNGEERAKGNILERFSAQQFPDLHSELNLSSLELGDSALYFCASSVTGTMNTEAFFGQGTRLTVV.